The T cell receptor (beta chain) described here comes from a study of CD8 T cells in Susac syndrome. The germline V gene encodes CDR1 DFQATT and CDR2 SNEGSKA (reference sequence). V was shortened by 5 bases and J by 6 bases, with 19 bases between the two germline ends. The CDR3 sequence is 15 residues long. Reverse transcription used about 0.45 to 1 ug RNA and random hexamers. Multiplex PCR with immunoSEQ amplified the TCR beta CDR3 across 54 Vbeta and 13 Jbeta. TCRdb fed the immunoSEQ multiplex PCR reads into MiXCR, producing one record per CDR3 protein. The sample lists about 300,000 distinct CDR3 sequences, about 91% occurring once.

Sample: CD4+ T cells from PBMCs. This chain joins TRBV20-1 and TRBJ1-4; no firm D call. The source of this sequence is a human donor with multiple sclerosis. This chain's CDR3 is CSAGPLGSVDEKLFF. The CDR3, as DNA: TGCAGTGCTGGACCCTTAGGAAGCGTGGATGAAAAACTGTTTTTT.